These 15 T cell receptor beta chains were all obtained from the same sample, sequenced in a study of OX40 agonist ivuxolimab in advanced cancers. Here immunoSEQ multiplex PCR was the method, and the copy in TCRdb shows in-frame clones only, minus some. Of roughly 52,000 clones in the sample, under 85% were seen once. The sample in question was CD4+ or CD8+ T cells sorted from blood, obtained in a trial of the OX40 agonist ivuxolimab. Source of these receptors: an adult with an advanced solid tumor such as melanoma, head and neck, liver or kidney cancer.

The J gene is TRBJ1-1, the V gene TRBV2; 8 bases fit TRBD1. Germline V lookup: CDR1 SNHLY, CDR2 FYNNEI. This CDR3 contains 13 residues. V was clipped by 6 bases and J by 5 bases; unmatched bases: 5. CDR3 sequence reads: CASRDRVLTEAFF. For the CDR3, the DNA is TGTGCCAGCAGGGACAGGGTTCTAACTGAAGCTTTCTTT. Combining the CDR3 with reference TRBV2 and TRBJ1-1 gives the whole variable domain EPEVTQTPSHQVTQMGQEVILRCVPISNHLYFYWYRQILGQKVEFLVSFYNNEISEKSEIFDDQFSVERPDGSNFTLKIRSTKLEDSAMYFCASRDRVLTEAFFGQGTRLTVV.

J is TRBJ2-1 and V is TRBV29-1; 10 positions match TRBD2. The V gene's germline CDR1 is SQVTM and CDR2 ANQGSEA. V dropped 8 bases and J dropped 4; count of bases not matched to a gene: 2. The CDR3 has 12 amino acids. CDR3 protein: CSSGRGYNEQFF. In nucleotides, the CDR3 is TGCAGCAGCGGGAGGGGATACAATGAGCAGTTCTTC.

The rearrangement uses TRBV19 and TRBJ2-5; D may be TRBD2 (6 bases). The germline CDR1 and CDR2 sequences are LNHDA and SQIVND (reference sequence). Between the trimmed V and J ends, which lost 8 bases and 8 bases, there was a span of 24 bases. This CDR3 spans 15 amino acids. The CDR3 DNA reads TGTGCCAGTGGGAGGTCAGGAACCTTCCAAGGCACCCAGTACTTC. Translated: CASGRSGTFQGTQYF.

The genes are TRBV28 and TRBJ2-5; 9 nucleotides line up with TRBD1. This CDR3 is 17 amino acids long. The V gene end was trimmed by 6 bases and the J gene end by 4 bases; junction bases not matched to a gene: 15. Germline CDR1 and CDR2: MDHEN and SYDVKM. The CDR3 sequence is CASSQLHLETGGETQYF. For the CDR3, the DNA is TGTGCCAGCAGCCAGTTGCACTTAGAGACAGGGGGAGAGACCCAGTACTTC.

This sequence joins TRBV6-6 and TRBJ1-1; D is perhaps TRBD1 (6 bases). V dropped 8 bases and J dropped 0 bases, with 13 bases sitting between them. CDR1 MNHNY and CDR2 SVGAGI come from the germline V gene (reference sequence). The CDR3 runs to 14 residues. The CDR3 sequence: CASLAGALNTEAFF. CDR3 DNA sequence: TGTGCCAGCCTGGCAGGGGCCTTGAACACTGAAGCTTTCTTT.

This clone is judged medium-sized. The CDR3, as DNA: TGCGCCAGCAGCTTGGCCCCAGGGCAGGGCTATGGCTACACCTTC. As protein: CASSLAPGQGYGYTF. This chain uses TRBV5-1 with TRBJ1-2, with D perhaps matching TRBD1 (5 bases). Trimming shortened V by 0 bases and J by 4 bases, and 13 bases separated the two germline ends. Germline CDR1 reads SGHRS; CDR2 reads YFSETQ. The CDR3 sequence is 15 residues long.

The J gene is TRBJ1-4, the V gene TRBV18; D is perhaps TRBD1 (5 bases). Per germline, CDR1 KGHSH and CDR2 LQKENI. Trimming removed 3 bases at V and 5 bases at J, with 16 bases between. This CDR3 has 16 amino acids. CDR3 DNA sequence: TGTGCCAGCTCACCTCCCGGGACCCTAACCAATGAAAAACTGTTTTTT. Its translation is CASSPPGTLTNEKLFF.

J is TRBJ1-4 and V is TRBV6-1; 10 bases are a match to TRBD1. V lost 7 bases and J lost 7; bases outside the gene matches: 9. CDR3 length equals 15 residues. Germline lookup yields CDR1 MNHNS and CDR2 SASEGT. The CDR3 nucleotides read TGTGCCAGCAAGACCCGGGGACAGGGGTCTGAAAAACTGTTTTTT. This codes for CASKTRGQGSEKLFF.

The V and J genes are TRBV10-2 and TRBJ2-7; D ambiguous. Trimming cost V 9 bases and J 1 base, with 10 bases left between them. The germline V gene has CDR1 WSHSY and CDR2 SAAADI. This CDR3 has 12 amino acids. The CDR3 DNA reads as TGCGCCAGTATGACGCGGTCCTACGAGCAGTACTTC. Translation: CASMTRSYEQYF.

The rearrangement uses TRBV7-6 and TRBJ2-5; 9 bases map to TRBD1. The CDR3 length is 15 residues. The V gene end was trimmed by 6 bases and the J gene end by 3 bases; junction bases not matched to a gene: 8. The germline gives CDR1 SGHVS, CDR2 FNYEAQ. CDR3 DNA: TGTGCCAGCAGTCTACACCGGACAGGGGAAGAGACCCAGTACTTC. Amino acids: CASSLHRTGEETQYF. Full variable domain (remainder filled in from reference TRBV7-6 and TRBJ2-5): GAGVSQSPRYKVTKRGQDVALRCDPISGHVSLYWYRQALGQGPEFLTYFNYEAQQDKSGLPNDRFSAERPEGSISTLTIQRTEQRDSAMYRCASSLHRTGEETQYFGPGTRLLVL.

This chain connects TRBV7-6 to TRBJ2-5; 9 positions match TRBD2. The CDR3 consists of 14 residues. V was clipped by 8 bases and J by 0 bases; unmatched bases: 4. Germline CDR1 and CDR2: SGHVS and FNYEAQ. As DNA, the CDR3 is TGTGCCAGCGGCACTAGCGGGTACCAAGAGACCCAGTACTTC. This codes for CASGTSGYQETQYF.

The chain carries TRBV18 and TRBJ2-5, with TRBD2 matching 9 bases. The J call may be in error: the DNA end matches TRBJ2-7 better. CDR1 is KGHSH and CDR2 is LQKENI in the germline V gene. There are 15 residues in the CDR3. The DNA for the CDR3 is TGTGCCAGCTCACCAGGACTAGCGAATAACTACGAGCAGTACTTC. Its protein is CASSPGLANNYEQYF.

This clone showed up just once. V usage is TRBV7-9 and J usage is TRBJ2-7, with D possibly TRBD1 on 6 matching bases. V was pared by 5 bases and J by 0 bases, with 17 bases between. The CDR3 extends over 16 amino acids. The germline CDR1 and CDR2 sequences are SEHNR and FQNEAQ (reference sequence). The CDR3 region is CASSPGFRGSSYEQYF. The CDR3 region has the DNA TGTGCCAGCAGCCCCGGGTTCAGGGGAAGCTCCTACGAGCAGTACTTC.

CDR3 sequence reads: CATKTGDYGYTF. DNA of the CDR3: TGTGCCACCAAGACAGGGGATTACGGCTACACCTTC. V is TRBV6-6 and J is TRBJ1-2, with 8 bases aligning to TRBD1. The ends lost 10 bases at V and 8 bases at J; junction bases unmatched: 9. CDR3 length: 12 amino acids. In germline, CDR1 is MNHNY, CDR2 SVGAGI (reference sequence).

The CDR3 loop reads CASSPGGIGQPQHF. CDR3 sequence (DNA): TGTGCCAGCAGCCCCGGGGGAATCGGTCAGCCCCAGCATTTT. The chain employs TRBV7-2 and TRBJ1-5; tentative D call: TRBD1 (5 bases). The germline gives CDR1 SGHTA, CDR2 FQGNSA. With 5 bases removed from V and 6 bases from J, the gap between germline ends came to 14 bases. The CDR3 covers 14 residues. Full variable domain (remainder filled in from reference TRBV7-2 and TRBJ1-5): GAGVSQSPSNKVTEKGKDVELRCDPISGHTALYWYRQSLGQGLEFLIYFQGNSAPDKSGLPSDRFSAERTGGSVSTLTIQRTQQEDSAVYLCASSPGGIGQPQHFGDGTRLSIL.